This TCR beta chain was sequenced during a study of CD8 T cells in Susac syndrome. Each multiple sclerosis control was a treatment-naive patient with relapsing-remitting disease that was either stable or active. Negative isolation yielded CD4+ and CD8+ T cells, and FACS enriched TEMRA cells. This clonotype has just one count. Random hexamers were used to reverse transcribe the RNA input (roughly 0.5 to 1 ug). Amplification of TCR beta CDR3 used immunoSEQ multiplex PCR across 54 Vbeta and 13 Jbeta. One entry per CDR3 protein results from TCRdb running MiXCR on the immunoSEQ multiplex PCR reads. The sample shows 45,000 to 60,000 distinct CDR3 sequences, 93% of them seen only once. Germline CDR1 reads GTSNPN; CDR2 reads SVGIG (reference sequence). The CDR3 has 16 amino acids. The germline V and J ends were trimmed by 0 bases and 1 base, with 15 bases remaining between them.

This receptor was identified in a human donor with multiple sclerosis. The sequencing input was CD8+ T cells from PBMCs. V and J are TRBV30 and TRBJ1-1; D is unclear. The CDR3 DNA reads TGTGCCTGGAGTGTAGTAATGCCTACGAAGAACACTGAAGCTTTCTTT. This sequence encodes CAWSVVMPTKNTEAFF.